The TCR beta chain described here comes from a study of blood T cells in healthy people across ages (dated by TCRdb to 2014 to 2015). In terms of the full investigation: In model experiments, template switching captured roughly one uniquely barcoded TCR beta cDNA molecule for every two T cells. The study measured age-related changes in TCR beta repertoire diversity using deep sequencing normalized with unique cDNA molecular identifiers. Donors were grouped into four age groups: young (average roughly 15 years), middle-aged (39), aged (over 55) and long-lived (just over 80). To avoid experimental bias, donors of different ages were randomly spread across the sequencing lanes. Using the same blood draw, the study looked at two additional independent replicas of 1 million unique cDNA reads for two donors, one aged 18 to 30 and the other aged 80 or older.

The approximately 40 donors, aged roughly 6 to 95 years, were systemically healthy Caucasian individuals from Russia. Around 9.7 milliliters of peripheral blood were collected from each donor into EDTA-treated Vacutainer tubes. Ficoll-Paque density-gradient centrifugation was used to isolate PBMCs, with at least 7 million per sample. Total RNA, at least 5 micrograms per sample, was extracted from PBMCs with Trizol reagent. For every donor, flow cytometry on a PBMC aliquot measured the percentage of naive CD45RAhigh/CD27high T cells. General findings and caveats noted by the study authors: Observed TCR beta diversity per million T cells fell roughly linearly with age, and a significant reduction was already apparent by age around 40. Conclusive comparison of naive and antigen-experienced compartments was prevented by the profiling of bulk unsorted PBMCs. A strong correlation was found between observed TCR beta diversity and the percentage of naive T cells measured by flow cytometry. Estimates of total diversity based on one million sequenced T cells were regarded as lower bounds and as underestimates. The CMV infection status of donors was not known, potentially confounding age-related changes in expanded clonotypes. The long-lived group showed more naive CD4+ T cells, fewer expanded clones and increased TCR diversity than the aged group, suggesting age selection.

From the cysteine up to the phenylalanine, the CDR3 has a length of 12 residues. Just CDR3 DNA is preserved here, 36 bases in frame from base 1. V trim: 11 bases; J trim: 3 bases; unmatched bases: 4. From a lookup of the germline V gene, CDR1 and CDR2 are MNHNS and SASEGT. With regard to this clonotype: No cognate antigen has been identified for it. It has no much larger one-base neighbor in the sample; base qualities were not kept.

Libraries were built with 5' RACE. The sequencer was an Illumina HiSeq 2500. A second PCR of 7 to 11 cycles was performed with a sample-barcoded 5' primer and a J-beta primer mix. A template-switch 5' adaptor carrying 12 random nucleotides introduced a unique molecular identifier onto each TCR beta cDNA molecule. At least 2.5 million CDR3-containing paired-end reads were obtained from each sample. First-strand cDNA synthesis was performed from all RNA using the Mint cDNA synthesis kit, with priming by a TRBC-specific oligonucleotide. Following uracil-DNA glycosylase treatment, all cDNA underwent a first 18-cycle PCR with the universal primers M1SS and BC2_uni_R. The study's processing was this. For normalization, 1 million high-quality reads were randomly selected from each sample, with every read carrying a distinct molecular identifier. Instead of being binned into consensus sequences, reads that shared molecular identifiers were thrown out. MiTCR, run with a Q25 quality threshold and the strictest error-elimination algorithm, handled CDR3 identification, clonotype clustering and error correction. Lower-bound total TCR beta diversity was estimated with a nonparametric unseen species model using Euler transformation. The public reads were reprocessed in TCRdb via fastp at Q25 and MiXCR, keeping in-frame beta chains. A single entry per CDR3 protein holds the most common genes and DNA from its merged rows. TCRdb, not the original authors, processed these V and J calls. Present in this sample are about 1,500,000 distinct CDR3 sequences, roughly 27% of which were seen just once. Approximately 7.7% of the sample is in the top ten clones.

This sequence was found in a woman in her twenties or thirties in good health. The source material was blood. The V gene is TRBV6-1 and the J gene is TRBJ2-1, with 7 bases in between that match TRBD1. The base sequence is TGTGCCCACCGGGACAGCTACAATGAGCAGTTCTTC. Its product reads: CAHRDSYNEQFF.